The rows below give T cell receptor beta chains drawn from one sample of a study of shared clonotypes between healthy human individuals. The assay was immunoSEQ multiplex PCR, and TCRdb's table has in-frame clones only and misses some. The table has about 530,000 clones, 90% to 97% seen once. Sequencing was done on a sample of naive CD4+ T cells sorted from blood. Receptors originate from a woman aged 30 to 39 in good health. Each CDR3 is given with its conserved first and last residue. D genes are given only for firm matches. Only some rows state a clone size, as once, few, many or a class for expanded clones.

V gene: TRBV7-9; clone size: .; J gene: TRBJ1-4; D gene: .; CDR3 length: 13; CDR3 protein: CASTVRTNEKLFF; CDR3 DNA: TGTGCCAGCACGGTTAGAACTAATGAAAAACTGTTTTTT
V gene: TRBV7-3; clone size: .; J gene: TRBJ2-5; D gene: TRBD2; CDR3 length: 16; CDR3 protein: CASSLQGLAGKETQYF; CDR3 DNA: TGTGCCAGCAGTCTTCAGGGCCTAGCGGGAAAAGAGACCCAGTACTTC
V gene: TRBV11-3; clone size: .; J gene: TRBJ2-1; D gene: TRBD2; CDR3 length: 15; CDR3 protein: CASSQTRGYTGEQFF; CDR3 DNA: TGTGCCAGCAGCCAAACGCGGGGGTACACAGGTGAGCAGTTCTTC
V gene: TRBV4-1; clone size: .; J gene: TRBJ2-7; D gene: TRBD1; CDR3 length: 16; CDR3 protein: CASSQAPIGQGYEQYF; CDR3 DNA: TGCGCCAGCAGCCAGGCCCCAATTGGACAGGGCTACGAGCAGTACTTC
V gene: TRBV2; clone size: .; J gene: TRBJ2-6; D gene: TRBD2; CDR3 length: 20; CDR3 protein: CAYGRVLISDKRHGANVLTF; CDR3 DNA: TGTGCCTACGGGAGGGTGTTGATATCGGACAAACGCCACGGGGCCAACGTCCTGACTTTC
V gene: TRBV21-1; clone size: once; J gene: TRBJ2-2; D gene: .; CDR3 length: 17; CDR3 protein: CASSTDTGKSGPGELFF; CDR3 DNA: TGTGCCAGCAGCACTGACACGGGAAAGTCCGGGCCCGGGGAGCTGTTTTTT
V gene: TRBV19; clone size: .; J gene: TRBJ1-2; D gene: .; CDR3 length: 14; CDR3 protein: CASGRGEANYGYTF; CDR3 DNA: TGTGCCAGTGGCCGGGGGGAGGCTAACTATGGCTACACCTTC
V gene: TRBV5-8; clone size: once; J gene: TRBJ2-7; D gene: TRBD2; CDR3 length: 17; CDR3 protein: CASGERPAGLHPHEQYF; CDR3 DNA: TGTGCCAGCGGCGAACGGCCAGCGGGACTCCACCCCCACGAGCAGTACTTC
V gene: TRBV30; clone size: .; J gene: TRBJ2-3; D gene: .; CDR3 length: 15; CDR3 protein: CAWRLPGHLTDTQYF; CDR3 DNA: TGTGCCTGGAGGCTCCCGGGACACCTCACAGATACGCAGTATTTT
V gene: TRBV9; clone size: .; J gene: TRBJ1-3; D gene: .; CDR3 length: 14; CDR3 protein: CASSARTTGNTIYF; CDR3 DNA: TGTGCCAGCAGCGCCCGGACAACTGGAAACACCATATATTTT
V gene: TRBV9; clone size: .; J gene: TRBJ2-1; D gene: TRBD2; CDR3 length: 18; CDR3 protein: CASSVGFWGTSGRNEQFF; CDR3 DNA: TGTGCCAGCAGCGTAGGATTTTGGGGGACTAGCGGGCGAAATGAGCAGTTCTTC
V gene: TRBV6-5; clone size: .; J gene: TRBJ2-7; D gene: .; CDR3 length: 13; CDR3 protein: CASSPQAIYEQYF; CDR3 DNA: TGTGCCAGCAGTCCGCAGGCAATCTACGAGCAGTACTTC
V gene: TRBV13; clone size: .; J gene: TRBJ2-1; D gene: TRBD2; CDR3 length: 18; CDR3 protein: CASSLGSSGRALRNEQFF; CDR3 DNA: TGTGCCAGCAGCTTAGGTTCTAGCGGGAGGGCCTTAAGGAATGAGCAGTTCTTC
V gene: TRBV7-8; clone size: .; J gene: TRBJ2-2; D gene: TRBD2; CDR3 length: 17; CDR3 protein: CASSPITSGRDTGELFF; CDR3 DNA: TGTGCCAGCAGCCCCATAACTAGCGGGAGAGATACCGGGGAGCTGTTTTTT
V gene: TRBV28; clone size: .; J gene: TRBJ1-6; D gene: .; CDR3 length: 14; CDR3 protein: CASSSSGYNSPLHF; CDR3 DNA: .
V gene: TRBV11-2; clone size: .; J gene: TRBJ1-3; D gene: .; CDR3 length: 13; CDR3 protein: CASAGRAGNTIYF; CDR3 DNA: TGTGCCAGCGCAGGGAGGGCTGGAAACACCATATATTTT
V gene: TRBV28; clone size: once; J gene: TRBJ1-2; D gene: TRBD1; CDR3 length: 15; CDR3 protein: CASSFQGAFNYGYTF; CDR3 DNA: TGTGCCAGCAGTTTCCAGGGGGCGTTCAACTATGGCTACACCTTC
V gene: TRBV30; clone size: few; J gene: TRBJ1-1; D gene: TRBD1; CDR3 length: 14; CDR3 protein: CAWSMTGLNTEAFF; CDR3 DNA: TGTGCCTGGAGTATGACAGGGCTGAACACTGAAGCTTTCTTT
V gene: TRBV6-5; clone size: .; J gene: TRBJ2-3; D gene: TRBD2; CDR3 length: 14; CDR3 protein: CASSLDSGLHTQYF; CDR3 DNA: TGTGCCAGCAGTTTAGATAGCGGGCTTCATACGCAGTATTTT
V gene: TRBV7-9; clone size: .; J gene: TRBJ1-6; D gene: TRBD1; CDR3 length: 17; CDR3 protein: CASSLWTGDRQGSPLHF; CDR3 DNA: TGTGCCAGCAGCCTTTGGACAGGGGACAGACAAGGTTCACCCCTCCACTTT
V gene: TRBV2; clone size: .; J gene: TRBJ1-2; D gene: .; CDR3 length: 12; CDR3 protein: CASGREGLGYTF; CDR3 DNA: TGTGCCAGTGGGCGAGAGGGGCTTGGCTACACCTTC
V gene: TRBV5-4; clone size: .; J gene: TRBJ1-2; D gene: TRBD1; CDR3 length: 17; CDR3 protein: CASSPAVGQGKTVGYTF; CDR3 DNA: TGTGCCAGCAGCCCCGCTGTTGGACAGGGGAAAACAGTTGGCTACACCTTC
V gene: TRBV13; clone size: .; J gene: TRBJ2-7; D gene: .; CDR3 length: 15; CDR3 protein: CASSLGRTKLYEQYF; CDR3 DNA: TGTGCCAGCAGCTTAGGCCGGACAAAGCTCTACGAGCAGTACTTC
V gene: TRBV5-6; clone size: once; J gene: TRBJ1-4; D gene: TRBD1; CDR3 length: 14; CDR3 protein: CASSRDRLNEKLFF; CDR3 DNA: TGTGCCAGCAGCCGGGACAGGCTAAATGAAAAACTGTTTTTT
V gene: TRBV9; clone size: .; J gene: TRBJ2-1; D gene: TRBD2; CDR3 length: 15; CDR3 protein: CASSVGGRGYNEQFF; CDR3 DNA: TGTGCCAGCAGCGTTGGCGGGAGGGGTTACAATGAGCAGTTCTTC
V gene: TRBV5-4; clone size: .; J gene: TRBJ1-3; D gene: .; CDR3 length: 14; CDR3 protein: CASSLWEAGNTIYF; CDR3 DNA: TGTGCCAGCAGCTTATGGGAGGCCGGAAACACCATATATTTT
V gene: TRBV5-1; clone size: once; J gene: TRBJ1-2; D gene: .; CDR3 length: 12; CDR3 protein: CASSLNDYGYTF; CDR3 DNA: TGCGCCAGCAGCTTGAACGACTATGGCTACACCTTC
V gene: TRBV28; clone size: once; J gene: TRBJ2-2; D gene: .; CDR3 length: 15; CDR3 protein: CASSFSGTKDGELFF; CDR3 DNA: TGTGCCAGCAGTTTTTCCGGGACAAAAGACGGGGAGCTGTTTTTT
V gene: TRBV15; clone size: .; J gene: TRBJ1-2; D gene: TRBD1; CDR3 length: 15; CDR3 protein: CATSRDPGGVEGYTF; CDR3 DNA: TGTGCCACCAGCAGAGATCCAGGGGGCGTCGAAGGCTACACCTTC
V gene: TRBV18; clone size: .; J gene: TRBJ2-1; D gene: TRBD2; CDR3 length: 16; CDR3 protein: CASSLLAGASYNEQFF; CDR3 DNA: TGTGCCAGCTCACTTTTAGCGGGAGCCTCCTACAATGAGCAGTTCTTC
V gene: TRBV6-1; clone size: .; J gene: TRBJ2-7; D gene: TRBD1; CDR3 length: 13; CDR3 protein: CASRGTPLDEQYF; CDR3 DNA: TGTGCGAGCAGGGGGACACCTCTTGACGAGCAGTACTTC
V gene: TRBV5-1; clone size: .; J gene: TRBJ2-7; D gene: TRBD2; CDR3 length: 13; CDR3 protein: CASKGLAGYEQYF; CDR3 DNA: TGCGCCAGCAAGGGACTAGCGGGATACGAGCAGTACTTC
V gene: TRBV18; clone size: .; J gene: TRBJ2-3; D gene: .; CDR3 length: 14; CDR3 protein: CASSPDSGPDTQYF; CDR3 DNA: TGTGCCAGCTCACCGGACTCAGGGCCAGATACGCAGTATTTT
V gene: TRBV7-2; clone size: .; J gene: TRBJ2-7; D gene: TRBD1; CDR3 length: 13; CDR3 protein: CASSNRGGYEQYF; CDR3 DNA: TGTGCCAGCAGCAACAGGGGCGGCTACGAGCAGTACTTC
V gene: TRBV28; clone size: .; J gene: TRBJ2-5; D gene: TRBD2; CDR3 length: 14; CDR3 protein: CASSTSGSGETQYF; CDR3 DNA: TGTGCCAGCAGCACTAGCGGGAGTGGGGAGACCCAGTACTTC
V gene: TRBV2; clone size: .; J gene: TRBJ1-1; D gene: .; CDR3 length: 14; CDR3 protein: CASSARGGATEAFF; CDR3 DNA: TGTGCCAGCAGTGCCAGAGGAGGGGCGACTGAAGCTTTCTTT
V gene: TRBV28; clone size: .; J gene: TRBJ2-7; D gene: TRBD1; CDR3 length: 13; CDR3 protein: CASSSGQGYEQYF; CDR3 DNA: TGTGCCAGCAGTTCGGGACAGGGCTACGAGCAGTACTTC
V gene: TRBV28; clone size: .; J gene: TRBJ1-5; D gene: .; CDR3 length: 15; CDR3 protein: CASSLNWGANQPQHF; CDR3 DNA: TGTGCCAGCAGTTTAAATTGGGGGGCCAATCAGCCCCAGCATTTT
V gene: TRBV5-1; clone size: .; J gene: TRBJ2-3; D gene: .; CDR3 length: 16; CDR3 protein: CASSLAGGSITDTQYF; CDR3 DNA: TGCGCCAGCAGCTTGGCCGGAGGTAGCATTACAGATACGCAGTATTTT
V gene: TRBV10-2; clone size: .; J gene: TRBJ2-7; D gene: TRBD1; CDR3 length: 16; CDR3 protein: CASSDPRGQASYEQYF; CDR3 DNA: TGCGCCAGCAGTGATCCGAGGGGACAGGCATCCTACGAGCAGTACTTC
V gene: TRBV5-1; clone size: .; J gene: TRBJ2-3; D gene: .; CDR3 length: 17; CDR3 protein: CASSSGRGAVLPDTQYF; CDR3 DNA: TGCGCCAGCAGCTCGGGCCGGGGGGCAGTTCTTCCAGATACGCAGTATTTT
V gene: TRBV19; clone size: .; J gene: TRBJ1-2; D gene: .; CDR3 length: 14; CDR3 protein: CASSIDRDTYGYTF; CDR3 DNA: TGTGCCAGTAGTATAGACCGGGACACCTATGGCTACACCTTC
V gene: TRBV6-6; clone size: .; J gene: TRBJ1-1; D gene: .; CDR3 length: 15; CDR3 protein: CASSYSRGSNTEAFF; CDR3 DNA: TGTGCCAGCAGTTACTCAAGGGGGTCGAACACTGAAGCTTTCTTT
V gene: TRBV6-4; clone size: .; J gene: TRBJ1-1; D gene: .; CDR3 length: 13; CDR3 protein: CASSGSPGTEAFF; CDR3 DNA: TGTGCCAGCAGCGGAAGCCCCGGGACTGAAGCTTTCTTT
V gene: TRBV5-5; clone size: few; J gene: TRBJ1-4; D gene: .; CDR3 length: 14; CDR3 protein: CASSSRTDNEKLFF; CDR3 DNA: TGTGCCAGCAGCTCCCGGACGGACAATGAAAAACTGTTTTTT
V gene: TRBV4-1; clone size: .; J gene: TRBJ2-1; D gene: TRBD2; CDR3 length: 20; CDR3 protein: CASSQPFSGAGGTLVDEQFF; CDR3 DNA: TGCGCCAGCAGCCAACCTTTTTCGGGGGCGGGAGGGACCCTAGTCGATGAGCAGTTCTTC
V gene: TRBV28; clone size: once; J gene: TRBJ1-1; D gene: .; CDR3 length: 11; CDR3 protein: CATYMNTEAFF; CDR3 DNA: TGTGCCACGTACATGAACACTGAAGCTTTCTTT
V gene: TRBV6-5; clone size: .; J gene: TRBJ2-7; D gene: .; CDR3 length: 14; CDR3 protein: CASSHHSGSYEQYF; CDR3 DNA: TGTGCCAGCAGTCATCACAGCGGCTCCTACGAGCAGTACTTC
V gene: TRBV27; clone size: .; J gene: TRBJ1-1; D gene: .; CDR3 length: 11; CDR3 protein: CATLWDTEAFF; CDR3 DNA: TGTGCCACCCTTTGGGACACTGAAGCTTTCTTT
V gene: TRBV7-6; clone size: once; J gene: TRBJ2-1; D gene: TRBD2; CDR3 length: 14; CDR3 protein: CASSLDLTSGEQFF; CDR3 DNA: TGTGCCAGCAGCTTAGATCTGACTAGCGGGGAGCAGTTCTTC
V gene: TRBV11-2; clone size: .; J gene: TRBJ2-7; D gene: TRBD2; CDR3 length: 15; CDR3 protein: CASSSTSGRVSEQYF; CDR3 DNA: TGTGCCAGCAGCTCGACTAGCGGGAGGGTGAGTGAGCAGTACTTC
V gene: TRBV18; clone size: .; J gene: TRBJ2-2; D gene: .; CDR3 length: 16; CDR3 protein: CASSPRGAPNTGELFF; CDR3 DNA: TGTGCCAGCTCACCACGGGGAGCCCCGAACACCGGGGAGCTGTTTTTT
V gene: TRBV27; clone size: .; J gene: TRBJ2-7; D gene: TRBD2; CDR3 length: 20; CDR3 protein: CASSFQLPGLAGGPPNEQYF; CDR3 DNA: TGTGCCAGCAGTTTCCAACTTCCGGGACTAGCGGGAGGGCCTCCGAACGAGCAGTACTTC
V gene: TRBV4-1; clone size: once; J gene: TRBJ2-1; D gene: TRBD2; CDR3 length: 15; CDR3 protein: CASSHLAGVGNEQFF; CDR3 DNA: TGCGCCAGCAGCCATCTAGCGGGGGTGGGCAATGAGCAGTTCTTC
V gene: TRBV7-2; clone size: .; J gene: TRBJ1-1; D gene: .; CDR3 length: 11; CDR3 protein: CASSSGTEAFF; CDR3 DNA: TGTGCCAGCAGCTCGGGCACTGAAGCTTTCTTT
V gene: TRBV5-6; clone size: .; J gene: TRBJ2-5; D gene: TRBD1; CDR3 length: 16; CDR3 protein: CASSLLGQGDQETQYF; CDR3 DNA: TGTGCCAGCAGCTTGCTTGGACAGGGGGACCAAGAGACCCAGTACTTC
V gene: TRBV5-1; clone size: .; J gene: TRBJ2-1; D gene: .; CDR3 length: 13; CDR3 protein: CASSFNGDHEQFF; CDR3 DNA: TGCGCCAGCAGCTTCAATGGCGACCATGAGCAGTTCTTC
V gene: TRBV25-1; clone size: once; J gene: TRBJ2-7; D gene: TRBD1; CDR3 length: 15; CDR3 protein: CASSEGTGAGYEQYF; CDR3 DNA: TGTGCCAGCAGTGAGGGGACAGGGGCAGGATACGAGCAGTACTTC